Shown below are 12 T cell receptor beta chains from a single sample sequenced in a study of cytomegalovirus exposure and HLA in healthy donors. The PCR was carried out with 60 Vbeta primers and 13 Jbeta primers. This table comes from immunoSEQ multiplex PCR, and its TCRdb copy is limited to in-frame clones, with some not included. The sample lists 100,000 to 150,000 clones; 81% were seen once. Sequencing used PBMCs. The receptors were sampled from a man younger than 30 in good health and CMV-seronegative.

This chain joins TRBV9 and TRBJ2-7; the match to TRBD2 covers 8 bases. In germline, CDR1 is SGDLS, CDR2 YYNGEE. The CDR3 length is 15 residues. The V segment lost 0 bases and the J segment 3 bases; nucleotides outside the gene matches: 5. CDR3: CASSVDGTSNYEQYF. The CDR3 coding sequence is TGTGCCAGCAGCGTAGATGGGACTAGTAACTACGAGCAGTACTTC.

The rearrangement joins TRBV6-6 to TRBJ1-6, with D perhaps matching TRBD1 (5 bases). The CDR3 has 14 residues. Per the germline V gene, CDR1 is MNHNY and CDR2 is SVGAGI (reference sequence). Trimming removed 5 bases at V and 5 bases at J, with 10 bases between. CDR3 sequence reads: CASSAPGNNSPLHF. CDR3 nucleotide sequence: TGTGCCAGCAGTGCTCCAGGGAATAATTCACCCCTCCACTTT.

This clone was found a few times. The chain employs TRBV11-3 and TRBJ1-2; possibly TRBD1 for D (5 bases). In germline, CDR1 is SGHNT, CDR2 YENEEA. The CDR3 is 18 amino acids. V was shortened by 5 bases and J by 5 bases, with 27 bases between the two germline ends. CDR3 in DNA: TGTGCCAGCAGCCCCAGGTGTGACCGGGCCCCGGGGGGGTATGGCTACACCTTC. Translated: CASSPRCDRAPGGYGYTF.

The chain has TRBV6-4 and TRBJ1-2; D gene ambiguous. Germline V gives CDR1 MRHNA, CDR2 SNTAGT. Trimming shortened V by 1 base and J by 7 bases, and 7 bases separated the two germline ends. The length of the CDR3 is 12 residues. CDR3 in DNA: TGTGCCAGCAGTGACTTCGGGGTTGGCTACACCTTC. Translated: CASSDFGVGYTF.

This chain uses TRBV10-1 with TRBJ2-1; 11 bases agree with TRBD1. J was trimmed by 5 bases and V by 1 base; bases with no gene match: 4. The CDR3 loop spans 16 amino acids. Per the germline V gene, CDR1 is WNHNN and CDR2 is SYGVQD (reference sequence). CDR3 nucleotides: TGCGCCAGCAGTGAGTGGACAGGGGGCTTGAACAATGAGCAGTTCTTC. It yields the protein CASSEWTGGLNNEQFF.

This clone was seen more than once but under ten times. V and J are TRBV19 and TRBJ2-4; TRBD1 matches at 9 bases. The CDR3 length is 18 residues. Germline CDR1 is LNHDA and CDR2 is SQIVND (reference sequence). Trimming at V came to 6 bases and at J to 0 bases, leaving 12 bases not matched to a gene. The CDR3 loop is CASRPGQGLPLAKNIQYF. The CDR3 bases are TGTGCCAGTAGGCCAGGACAGGGGCTGCCACTAGCCAAAAACATTCAGTACTTC.

This clone turned up a few times. This rearrangement joins TRBV6-5 to TRBJ1-2, with D possibly TRBD1 on 6 matching bases. This CDR3 has 13 amino acids. The V end was cut by 4 bases, the J end by 6 bases, with 12 bases between. Germline loops: CDR1 MNHEY, CDR2 SVGAGI. For the CDR3, the DNA is TGTGCCAGCAGTTCGGCAGGGGTAAATGGCTACACCTTC. Its protein is CASSSAGVNGYTF.

This chain joins TRBV7-8 and TRBJ1-1; 9 bases align to TRBD1. CDR1 and CDR2 (germline): SGHVS, FQNEAQ. With 5 bases clipped from V and 11 bases from J, the junction kept 18 bases outside the gene matches. The CDR3 is 16 amino acids. The CDR3 here is CASSPRRDRGSLAAFF. In DNA, the CDR3 is TGTGCCAGCAGCCCCCGAAGAGACAGGGGGAGTTTGGCGGCTTTCTTT.

The genes are TRBV9 and TRBJ1-2; D remains ambiguous. Trimming removed 3 bases from V and 4 bases from J, with 16 bases in between. There are 15 residues in the CDR3. Germline CDR1 reads SGDLS; CDR2 reads YYNGEE. The CDR3 nucleotides read TGTGCCAGCAGCGCACAGTTTCAGGCCACCTATGGCTACACCTTC. Translating gives CASSAQFQATYGYTF.

This chain joins TRBV19 and TRBJ1-2, with D perhaps matching TRBD1 (5 bases). CDR3 length: 15 amino acids. Germline V lookup: CDR1 LNHDA, CDR2 SQIVND (reference sequence). The V end lost 3 bases, the J end lost 5 bases, and 16 bases lay between the germline ends. Here the CDR3 DNA reads TGTGCCAGTAGTATCGGAATCGGGGGTTGGTATGGCTACACCTTC. Its protein is CASSIGIGGWYGYTF.

This chain connects TRBV4-3 to TRBJ2-6; TRBD2 is a possible D gene (5 bases). From germline, CDR1 is LGHNA and CDR2 YSLEER. Trimming cost V 3 bases and J 0 bases, with 12 bases left between them. There are 17 residues in the CDR3. CDR3: CASSHRGRGSGANVLTF. CDR3 nucleotide sequence: TGCGCCAGCAGCCACAGAGGACGGGGCTCTGGGGCCAACGTCCTGACTTTC.

V usage is TRBV11-2 and J usage is TRBJ2-5, with TRBD2 matching 11 bases. The CDR3 loop spans 14 amino acids. V gave up 2 bases and J gave up 4 bases; unmatched junction bases: 0. Germline V gene data show CDR1 as SGHAT and CDR2 as FQNNGV. Here the CDR3 DNA reads TGTGCCAGCAGCTTACTAGCGGGGGGAGAGACCCAGTACTTC. This gives the protein CASSLLAGGETQYF.